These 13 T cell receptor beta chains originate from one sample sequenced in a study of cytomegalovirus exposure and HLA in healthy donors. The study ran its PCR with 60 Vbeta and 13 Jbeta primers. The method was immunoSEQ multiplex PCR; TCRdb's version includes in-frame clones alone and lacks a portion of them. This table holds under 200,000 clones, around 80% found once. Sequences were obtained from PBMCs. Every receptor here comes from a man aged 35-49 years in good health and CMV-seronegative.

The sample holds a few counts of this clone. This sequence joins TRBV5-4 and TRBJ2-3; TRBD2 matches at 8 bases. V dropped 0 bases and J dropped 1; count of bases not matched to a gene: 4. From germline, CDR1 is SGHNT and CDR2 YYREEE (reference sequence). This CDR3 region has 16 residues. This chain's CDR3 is CASSLAGRGGTDTQYF. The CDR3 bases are TGTGCCAGCAGCTTGGCCGGGCGGGGGGGCACAGATACGCAGTATTTT.

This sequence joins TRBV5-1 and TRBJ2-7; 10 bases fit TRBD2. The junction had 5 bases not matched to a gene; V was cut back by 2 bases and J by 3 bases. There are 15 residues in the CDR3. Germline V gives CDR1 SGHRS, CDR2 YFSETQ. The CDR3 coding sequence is TGCGCCAGCAGCTTAGGACTAGCGGAGGACTACGAGCAGTACTTC. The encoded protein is CASSLGLAEDYEQYF.

CDR3 nucleotide sequence: TGCGCCAGCAGCGCGTCTACCCCGGGGAGAGGGACCGGGGGCACTGAAGCTTTCTTT. It encodes CASSASTPGRGTGGTEAFF. The chain employs TRBV5-1 and TRBJ1-1; tentative D call: TRBD1 (5 bases). CDR1 is SGHRS, CDR2 YFSETQ, per germline. V gave up 4 bases and J gave up 4 bases, with 29 bases separating them. The CDR3 length is 19 residues.

CDR3 region: CASSKTSGRPFSYEQYF. The CDR3 DNA follows: TGTGCCAGCAGCAAAACTAGCGGGCGTCCGTTCTCCTACGAGCAGTACTTC. V and J are TRBV21-1 and TRBJ2-7; TRBD2, the table's D call, was not compared with the DNA. TRBV21-1 has pseudogene status. The CDR3 has 17 amino acids.

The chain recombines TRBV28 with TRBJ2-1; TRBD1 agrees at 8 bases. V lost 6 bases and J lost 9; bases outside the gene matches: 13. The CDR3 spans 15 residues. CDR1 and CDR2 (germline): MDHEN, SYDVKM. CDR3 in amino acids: CASSLTGQGGIEQFF. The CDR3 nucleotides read TGTGCCAGCAGCCTTACTGGACAGGGTGGGATTGAGCAGTTCTTC.

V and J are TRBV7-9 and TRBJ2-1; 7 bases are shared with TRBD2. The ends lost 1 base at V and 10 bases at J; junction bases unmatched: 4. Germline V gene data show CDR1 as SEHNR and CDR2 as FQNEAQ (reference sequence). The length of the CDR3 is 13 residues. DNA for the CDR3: TGTGCCAGCAGCTTAGGACTAGCAGTAGAGCAGTTCTTC. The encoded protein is CASSLGLAVEQFF.

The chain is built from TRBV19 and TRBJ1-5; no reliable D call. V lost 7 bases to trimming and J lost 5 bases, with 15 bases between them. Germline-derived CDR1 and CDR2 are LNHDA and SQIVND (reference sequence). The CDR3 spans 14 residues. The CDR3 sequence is CASNPEREHQPQHF. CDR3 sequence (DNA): TGTGCCAGTAACCCTGAGAGAGAACATCAGCCCCAGCATTTT.

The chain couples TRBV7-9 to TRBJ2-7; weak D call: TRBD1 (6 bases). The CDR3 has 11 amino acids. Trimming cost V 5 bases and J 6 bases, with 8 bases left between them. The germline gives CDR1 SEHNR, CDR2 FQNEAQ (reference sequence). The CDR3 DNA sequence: TGTGCCAGCAGCGCGACAGGCGAGCAGTACTTC. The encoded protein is CASSATGEQYF.

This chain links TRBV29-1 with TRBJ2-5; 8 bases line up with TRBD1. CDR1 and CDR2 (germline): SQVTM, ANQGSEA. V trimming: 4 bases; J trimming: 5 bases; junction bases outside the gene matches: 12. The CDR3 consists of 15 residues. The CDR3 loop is CSVGPRRQGMETQYF. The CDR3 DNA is TGCAGCGTTGGACCTCGGAGACAGGGGATGGAGACCCAGTACTTC.

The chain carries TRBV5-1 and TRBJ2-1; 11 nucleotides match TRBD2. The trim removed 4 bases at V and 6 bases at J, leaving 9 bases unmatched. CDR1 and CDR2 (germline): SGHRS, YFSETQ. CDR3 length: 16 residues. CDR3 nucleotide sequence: TGCGCCAGCAGCCCATTAGCGGGAGGGTTGAGCAATGAGCAGTTCTTC. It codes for CASSPLAGGLSNEQFF.

CDR3 sequence reads: CASSLSVASGINEQFF. CDR3 bases: TGTGCCAGCAGCTTATCAGTGGCTAGCGGGATCAATGAGCAGTTCTTC. This chain links TRBV7-2 with TRBJ2-1; 9 bases fit TRBD2. With 2 bases clipped from V and 6 bases from J, the junction kept 8 bases outside the gene matches. Germline-derived CDR1 and CDR2 are SGHTA and FQGNSA. The CDR3 contains 16 residues.

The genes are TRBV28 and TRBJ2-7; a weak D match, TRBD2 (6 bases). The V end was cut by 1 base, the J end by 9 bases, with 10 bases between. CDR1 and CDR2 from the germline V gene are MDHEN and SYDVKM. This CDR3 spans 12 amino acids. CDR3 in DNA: TGTGCCAGCAGTTTATCGGGGGTGGGGCAGTACTTC. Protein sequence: CASSLSGVGQYF.

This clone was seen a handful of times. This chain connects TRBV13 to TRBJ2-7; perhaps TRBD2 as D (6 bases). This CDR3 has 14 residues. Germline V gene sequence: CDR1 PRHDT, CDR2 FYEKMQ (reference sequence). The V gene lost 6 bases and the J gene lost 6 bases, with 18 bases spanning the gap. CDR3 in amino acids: CASSLGRISGEQYF. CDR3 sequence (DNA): TGTGCCAGCAGTTTGGGGAGGATTTCGGGCGAGCAGTACTTC.